Below, 28 T cell receptor beta chains from the same sample are listed, as sequenced in a study of T cell changes during pregnancy in multiple sclerosis. The assay was immunoSEQ multiplex PCR, and TCRdb's table has in-frame clones only and misses some. This sample has some 95,000 clones, with around 94% found just once. Source: peripheral blood, taken in the first trimester of pregnancy. These receptors were collected from a female donor with multiple sclerosis, enrolled in a pregnancy study.

The chain links TRBV25-1 to TRBJ2-1; TRBD1 might be the D (7 bases). Between the trimmed V and J ends, which lost 2 bases and 2 bases, there was a span of 13 bases. Germline V CDR1 and CDR2: MGHDK, SYGVNS. This CDR3 is 16 amino acids long. The CDR3: CASSEVQGEAYNEQFF. DNA for the CDR3: TGTGCCAGCAGTGAAGTCCAGGGGGAGGCCTACAATGAGCAGTTCTTC.

This rearrangement joins TRBV19 to TRBJ2-1; D is possibly TRBD2 (5 bases). Germline lookup yields CDR1 LNHDA and CDR2 SQIVND (reference sequence). Trimming stripped 1 base from V and 2 bases from J, with 9 bases between. The CDR3 has 15 residues. CDR3 loop: CASSIVASPYNEQFF. As DNA, the CDR3 is TGTGCCAGTAGTATAGTAGCGAGTCCCTACAATGAGCAGTTCTTC.

V usage is TRBV7-9 and J usage is TRBJ2-1, with 11 bases aligning to TRBD2. V dropped 5 bases and J dropped 6; count of bases not matched to a gene: 6. CDR3 length: 15 residues. Germline V gene sequence: CDR1 SEHNR, CDR2 FQNEAQ (reference sequence). CDR3 sequence (DNA): TGTGCCAGCAGCCTCGGACTAGCGGGCCTCAATGAGCAGTTCTTC. As protein: CASSLGLAGLNEQFF.

This clone was seen once. The gene calls are TRBV10-3 and TRBJ2-7; 11 bases match TRBD2. The CDR3 totals 14 residues. Germline V CDR1 and CDR2: ENHRY, SYGVKD. After removal of 7 bases from V and 3 bases from J, the junction contained 5 bases not matched to a gene. The CDR3 DNA sequence: TGTGCCATCAAGACTAGCGGGACTGGCTACGAGCAGTACTTC. It is translated as CAIKTSGTGYEQYF.

The chain has TRBV4-2 and TRBJ2-1; 12 nucleotides agree with TRBD2. The CDR3 consists of 17 residues. Germline V gene lookup returns CDR1 LGHNA and CDR2 YNFKEQ. Trimming at V came to 4 bases and at J to 5 bases, leaving 9 bases not matched to a gene. The CDR3 reads CASSPHLTSGRHNEQFF. The CDR3 DNA is TGTGCCAGCAGCCCACACCTTACTAGCGGGAGGCACAATGAGCAGTTCTTC.

The chain combines TRBV7-9 with TRBJ2-7; D might be TRBD2 (6 bases). This CDR3 has 16 amino acids. Germline CDR1 SEHNR, CDR2 FQNEAQ (reference sequence). Trimming took 0 bases from V and 6 from J, leaving 18 bases between them. CDR3 loop: CASSLALLAETGEQYF. The CDR3 nucleotides read TGTGCCAGCAGCTTAGCCCTCTTAGCGGAGACGGGCGAGCAGTACTTC.

The V gene is TRBV2, the J gene TRBJ2-3; a possible D gene is TRBD1 (6 bases). Trimming left V 4 bases short and J 2 bases short, with 16 bases between. The germline V gene has CDR1 SNHLY and CDR2 FYNNEI. The CDR3 sequence is 16 residues long. The CDR3 loop is CASSGRTALTTDTQYF. The CDR3 DNA follows: TGTGCCAGCAGTGGACGGACAGCACTAACCACAGATACGCAGTATTTT.

This chain joins TRBV5-1 and TRBJ2-5; 7 nucleotides agree with TRBD2. V gave up 4 bases and J gave up 5 bases; unmatched junction bases: 11. Germline CDR1 and CDR2: SGHRS and YFSETQ. The CDR3 loop spans 15 amino acids. The CDR3 protein is CASSAWAGASETQYF. DNA of the CDR3: TGCGCCAGCAGCGCCTGGGCGGGAGCCTCCGAGACCCAGTACTTC.

The chain has TRBV15 and TRBJ2-1, with D possibly being TRBD2 (5 bases). This CDR3 is built from 13 residues. Per germline, CDR1 LNHNV and CDR2 YYDKDF (reference sequence). Trimming removed 4 bases at V and 8 bases at J, with 12 bases between. Here the CDR3 DNA reads TGTGCCACCAGCATTCTCGTGCGGGATGAGCAGTTCTTC. Translating gives CATSILVRDEQFF.

The chain carries TRBV27 and TRBJ2-3; D gene unclear. The CDR3 consists of 11 residues. Trimming took off 3 bases at V and 6 bases at J, with 4 bases between the two ends. Germline V gene lookup returns CDR1 MNHEY and CDR2 SMNVEV (reference sequence). The CDR3 sequence is CASSLGDTQYF. CDR3 nucleotides: TGTGCCAGCAGTTTGGGCGATACGCAGTATTTT.

The gene calls are TRBV18 and TRBJ2-1; no reliable D call. CDR3 length: 13 amino acids. The germline CDR1 and CDR2 sequences are KGHSH and LQKENI. Trimming removed 5 bases from V and 10 bases from J, with 15 bases in between. The CDR3 region is CASSSSPGAEQFF. Here the CDR3 DNA reads TGTGCCAGCTCATCCTCGCCGGGTGCAGAGCAGTTCTTC.

The V call is TRBV14, the J call TRBJ1-1; tentative D call: TRBD1 (6 bases). The CDR3 sequence is 16 residues long. The germline CDR1 and CDR2 sequences are SGHDN and FVKESK. Trimming shortened V by 2 bases and J by 2 bases, and 15 bases separated the two germline ends. The CDR3 DNA reads as TGTGCCAGCAGCCAAATCCTCGGCAGGGGAAACACTGAAGCTTTCTTT. It specifies CASSQILGRGNTEAFF.

This chain links TRBV5-1 with TRBJ2-1, with 9 bases matching TRBD1. The CDR3 runs to 18 residues. J gave up 10 bases and V 2 bases, and 19 bases lay outside the gene matches. Germline CDR1 is SGHRS and CDR2 is YFSETQ. CDR3 nucleotides: TGCGCCAGCAGCTTAAAAAGGTGGACAGGGGTCATGAAGTGGGAGCAGTTCTTC. Amino acids: CASSLKRWTGVMKWEQFF.

This chain uses TRBV27 with TRBJ2-7; tentatively, D is TRBD2 (5 bases). CDR3 length: 12 amino acids. Germline CDR1 and CDR2: MNHEY and SMNVEV (reference sequence). Between the trimmed V and J ends, which lost 5 bases and 6 bases, there was a span of 11 bases. This chain's CDR3 is CASSPGSAEQYF. CDR3 nucleotide sequence: TGTGCCAGCAGTCCGGGATCTGCCGAGCAGTACTTC.

The chain joins TRBV21-1 to TRBJ1-2. TRBV21-1 is an annotated pseudogene. This CDR3 is 13 amino acids long. This chain's CDR3 is CASSNGGEAGYTF. Written as DNA, the CDR3 is TGTGCCAGCAGCAACGGGGGGGAAGCTGGCTACACCTTC.

The chain couples TRBV15 to TRBJ2-1; 10 nucleotides align to TRBD2. CDR3 length equals 15 residues. Losses at the gene ends were 0 bases for V and 6 bases for J; bases not matched to a gene: 2. Germline V gives CDR1 LNHNV, CDR2 YYDKDF (reference sequence). The CDR3 loop is CATSRDLAGANEQFF. In nucleotides, the CDR3 is TGTGCCACCAGCAGAGACCTAGCGGGAGCCAATGAGCAGTTCTTC.

This chain joins TRBV5-1 and TRBJ2-1, with TRBD1 matching 7 bases. CDR1 is SGHRS and CDR2 is YFSETQ in the germline V gene. Trimming removed 3 bases from V and 3 bases from J; junction bases left unmatched: 18. The length of the CDR3 is 19 residues. CDR3 DNA: TGCGCCAGCAGCTCCCAACCTTCAAGGGGGCCCCTCCTCTACAATGAGCAGTTCTTC. Translation: CASSSQPSRGPLLYNEQFF.

The J gene is TRBJ1-2, the V gene TRBV28, with D perhaps TRBD1 (5 bases). Trimming shortened V by 5 bases and J by 4 bases, and 5 bases separated the two germline ends. This CDR3 comprises 11 residues. The germline V gene encodes CDR1 MDHEN and CDR2 SYDVKM. The CDR3 here is CASSRGYGYTF. CDR3 DNA sequence: TGTGCCAGCAGTAGGGGCTATGGCTACACCTTC.

V gene TRBV4-1 combines with J gene TRBJ2-7; TRBD1 matches at 10 bases. CDR1 is MGHRA and CDR2 is YSYEKL in the germline V gene. V lost 3 bases, J lost 3 bases, and 8 bases stayed unmatched. The CDR3 is 16 residues long. The DNA for the CDR3 is TGCGCCAGCAGCCAGGAAGGACAGGGGGGCCTCTACGAGCAGTACTTC. It translates to CASSQEGQGGLYEQYF.

The CDR3 DNA reads as TGTGCCAGCAGCCCCGTGGAGCGGAGAGCTACGAATGAGCAGTTCTTC. Translated: CASSPVERRATNEQFF. The V and J genes are TRBV11-1 and TRBJ2-1; weak D call: TRBD2 (5 bases). Germline loops: CDR1 SGHAT, CDR2 FQDESV (reference sequence). Trimming pared 5 bases from V and 7 bases from J, leaving 21 bases between. CDR3 length: 16 residues.

The J gene is TRBJ2-7, the V gene TRBV10-2, with 8 bases fitting TRBD1. From germline, CDR1 is WSHSY and CDR2 SAAADI. The CDR3 has 13 residues. Trimming removed 8 bases from V and 0 bases from J; junction bases left unmatched: 3. CDR3 bases: TGCGCCAGCGTAACAGGGGGCTCCTACGAGCAGTACTTC. It codes for CASVTGGSYEQYF.

The rearrangement links TRBV10-3 to TRBJ2-3, with D perhaps TRBD2 (5 bases). Deletions cut 7 bases from V and 5 bases from J, with 13 bases between. The CDR3 totals 13 residues. Germline lookup yields CDR1 ENHRY and CDR2 SYGVKD. The CDR3: CAINGAAEDTQYF. The CDR3 bases are TGTGCCATCAACGGAGCGGCGGAAGATACGCAGTATTTT.

The CDR3 protein is CASGLDEVGAGRAAFF. CDR3 DNA sequence: TGTGCTAGTGGTTTGGATGAAGTGGGGGCTGGTAGGGCAGCTTTCTTT. The chain recombines TRBV12-5 with TRBJ1-1; D may be TRBD1 (6 bases). CDR1 and CDR2 from the germline V gene are LGHNT and FRNRAP. The CDR3 is 16 amino acids. V was cut by 1 base and J by 10 bases, with 22 bases left in between.

The chain carries TRBV19 and TRBJ2-7, with TRBD1 identical over 9 bases. The CDR3 consists of 15 residues. Germline trimming cut 5 bases from V and 1 base from J; bases unmatched to any gene: 6. The V gene's germline CDR1 is LNHDA and CDR2 SQIVND (reference sequence). CDR3 sequence reads: CASSLQGAPSYEQYF. Here the CDR3 DNA reads TGTGCCAGTAGTTTACAGGGGGCCCCATCCTACGAGCAGTACTTC.

V usage is TRBV18 and J usage is TRBJ2-7; D gene uncertain. This CDR3 spans 15 amino acids. Between the trimmed V and J ends, which lost 2 bases and 0 bases, there was a span of 11 bases. Germline V gene sequence: CDR1 KGHSH, CDR2 LQKENI. The CDR3 protein is CASSPDISTSYEQYF. CDR3 nucleotides: TGTGCCAGCTCACCAGATATTAGCACCTCCTACGAGCAGTACTTC.

The CDR3 bases are TGTGCCAGCAGCGTAGTAAGCGAGGATGAGCAGTTCTTC. Residues: CASSVVSEDEQFF. J is TRBJ2-1 and V is TRBV9; D is uncertain. The CDR3 spans 13 residues. Germline values: CDR1 SGDLS, CDR2 YYNGEE. The germline V and J ends were trimmed by 0 bases and 8 bases, with 9 bases remaining between them.

J is TRBJ2-1 and V is TRBV21-1; whether TRBD2, the table's D call, matches the DNA was not checked. TRBV21-1 counts as a pseudogene. The CDR3 consists of 16 residues. The CDR3 region has the DNA TGTGCCAGCAGCAATCCCCGGCGGGAGGTCAGGAATGAGCAGTTCTTC. This gives the protein CASSNPRREVRNEQFF.

The CDR3 is CASIGDRGHNEQFF. DNA of the CDR3: TGTGCCAGCATTGGGGACAGGGGTCACAATGAGCAGTTCTTC. J is TRBJ2-1 and V is TRBV2; 10 bases fit TRBD1. The CDR3 runs to 14 residues. The trim removed 7 bases at V and 5 bases at J, leaving 5 bases unmatched. Germline V gene lookup returns CDR1 SNHLY and CDR2 FYNNEI.